What follows are 8 T cell receptor beta chains derived from one specimen sequenced in a study of cytomegalovirus exposure and HLA in healthy donors. Some clones are missing from TCRdb's copy, which holds only in-frame ones; the method was immunoSEQ multiplex PCR. Counted here are 50,000 to 65,000 clones, more than 70% occurring once; the ten biggest clones make up more than 8%. Material: PBMCs. These receptor sequences come from a woman between 18 and 30 years old in good health and CMV-seropositive.

V and J are TRBV11-2 and TRBJ2-2; D gene unclear. Germline V gene data show CDR1 as SGHAT and CDR2 as FQNNGV. Trimming shortened V by 5 bases and J by 4 bases, and 14 bases separated the two germline ends. The CDR3 totals 15 residues. CDR3 in amino acids: CASSVLGASTGELFF. The CDR3 DNA is TGTGCCAGCAGCGTACTTGGAGCGTCCACCGGGGAGCTGTTTTTT.

This clone appeared a single time. The CDR3 nucleotides read TGTGCCAGCAGCCGACAGGAGAGCGGAAACACCATATATTTT. It codes for CASSRQESGNTIYF. J is TRBJ1-3 and V is TRBV28; a possible D gene is TRBD1 (6 bases). The CDR3 extends over 14 amino acids. Germline loops: CDR1 MDHEN, CDR2 SYDVKM. Deletions cut 6 bases from V and 4 bases from J, with 13 bases between.

The chain links TRBV5-1 to TRBJ2-6; 9 nucleotides agree with TRBD1. J gave up 0 bases and V 6 bases, and 22 bases lay outside the gene matches. The CDR3 is 22 amino acids. Germline V CDR1 and CDR2: SGHRS, YFSETQ. The CDR3 DNA reads as TGCGCCAGCACCTTTACCCCTCAACAGGGACAGGGTCTTCTCTCTGGGGCCAACGTCCTGACTTTC. This codes for CASTFTPQQGQGLLSGANVLTF. Together with reference TRBV5-1 and TRBJ2-6, the CDR3 gives the full variable domain: KAGVTQTPRYLIKTRGQQVTLSCSPISGHRSVSWYQQTPGQGLQFLFEYFSETQRNKGNFPGRFSGRQFSNSRSEMNVSTLELGDSALYLCASTFTPQQGQGLLSGANVLTFGAGSRLTVL.

The J gene is TRBJ1-5, the V gene TRBV6-5; D is possibly TRBD1 (6 bases). Deletions cut 6 bases from V and 5 bases from J, with 17 bases between. Germline CDR1 is MNHEY and CDR2 is SVGAGI. This CDR3 contains 15 residues. The DNA for the CDR3 is TGTGCCAGCAGGGTACAGGGAAGATCGGATCAGCCCCAGCATTTT. This sequence encodes CASRVQGRSDQPQHF.

This clone was counted a single time. V and J are TRBV2 and TRBJ1-2; tentative D call: TRBD1 (5 bases). CDR3 length equals 15 residues. Germline V gene data show CDR1 as SNHLY and CDR2 as FYNNEI. V lost 4 bases, J lost 4 bases, and 16 bases lay in between. The CDR3 region is CASSVDNFWGYGYTF. The CDR3 DNA reads as TGTGCCAGCAGTGTGGACAACTTCTGGGGCTATGGCTACACCTTC.

The V call is TRBV30, the J call TRBJ1-6; TRBD1 might be the D (6 bases). V shed 2 bases and J shed 10 bases, with 15 bases lying between them. There are 14 residues in the CDR3. Germline values: CDR1 GTSNPN, CDR2 SVGIG (reference sequence). The DNA for the CDR3 is TGTGCCTGGAGTCCGGGACAAGCAGCCTCACCCCTCCACTTT. This codes for CAWSPGQAASPLHF.

This chain links TRBV19 with TRBJ2-5; D is ambiguous. The V gene's germline CDR1 is LNHDA and CDR2 SQIVND (reference sequence). The CDR3 runs 13 residues. V lost 7 bases to trimming and J lost 5 bases, with 14 bases between them. The CDR3 is CASTAANGETQYF. CDR3 DNA sequence: TGTGCCAGTACCGCCGCTAACGGGGAGACCCAGTACTTC.

The chain carries TRBV18 and TRBJ2-5, with 10 bases fitting TRBD1. This CDR3 has 15 amino acids. V shed 2 bases and J 5 bases; nucleotides not matched to a gene: 5. Germline assignment: CDR1 KGHSH and CDR2 LQKENI. The CDR3 spells CASSPDRGLLETQYF. As DNA, the CDR3 is TGTGCCAGCTCACCAGACAGGGGGCTGCTGGAGACCCAGTACTTC.